This T cell receptor beta chain comes out of a study of shared clonotypes between healthy human individuals. Points from the study as a whole: Estimated richness was generally greater in naive than memory subsets.

This clone was observed once. Antigen: not known. The ends were cut back, 0 bases at V and 4 bases at J, with 21 bases in the middle. CDR3 length: 18 residues. Germline CDR1 SGDLS, CDR2 YYNGEE. Some clones are missing from TCRdb's copy, which holds only in-frame ones; the method was immunoSEQ multiplex PCR. The sample records a few million clones, 93% being singletons. Specimen: naive CD4+ T cells from PBMCs. Described subset: CD45RA+ positively selected. J is TRBJ2-3 and V is TRBV9; D uncertain. The TCR sequence derives from a man between 18 and 29 years old in good health. Some clones in this sample may be carry-over from other donors' samples. The DNA of the CDR3 is TGTGCCAGCAGCGTAGATCGTGGTAGGACCCCCTTAGCAGATACGCAGTATTTT. Translated: CASSVDRGRTPLADTQYF. The full variable domain, completed using reference TRBV9 and TRBJ2-3, is DSGVTQTPKHLITATGQRVTLRCSPRSGDLSVYWYQQSLDQGLQFLIQYYNGEERAKGNILERFSAQQFPDLHSELNLSSLELGDSALYFCASSVDRGRTPLADTQYFGPGTRLTVL.